One sample yielded the 4 T cell receptor beta chains listed below, sequenced in a study of blood T cell repertoires in COVID-19 (TCRdb year 2020). Receptor amplification or capture employed the immunoSEQ multiplex PCR assay. TCRdb stores this immuneACCESS table with in-frame sequences only. Part of the clones is absent; in the studies checked, under half of the shortfall reflects unresolved V genes, and no reason is known for the rest. Present in this sample are about 160,000 clones, less than 90% of which were seen just once. The ten largest make up about 8% of the sample. The sample taken for sequencing was PBMCs or T cells enriched from blood (not recorded which). The receptors stem from a woman aged 45 to 65 who had recovered from COVID-19.

The J gene is TRBJ2-1, the V gene TRBV7-9; TRBD2 agrees at 10 bases. V was pared by 2 bases and J by 3 bases, with 7 bases of the junction left unmatched. The CDR3 spans 17 residues. Germline V gene lookup returns CDR1 SEHNR and CDR2 FQNEAQ (reference sequence). The chain's CDR3 is CASSLKRLAGVYNEQFF. The CDR3, as DNA: TGTGCCAGCAGCTTAAAAAGGCTAGCGGGAGTCTACAATGAGCAGTTCTTC.

Only one count was recorded for this clone. This chain connects TRBV7-3 to TRBJ2-3; D uncertain. The germline V gene has CDR1 SGHTA and CDR2 FQGTGA. The CDR3 contains 15 residues. The V gene lost 1 base and the J gene lost 2 bases, with 10 bases spanning the gap. CDR3 protein: CASSLNGGATDTQYF. CDR3 nucleotide sequence: TGTGCCAGCAGCTTAAATGGCGGAGCCACAGATACGCAGTATTTT.

CDR3 nucleotide sequence: TGTGCCAGCTCACCTCGACTAGCGGGATATCGGGGCACAGATACGCAGTATTTT. Translation: CASSPRLAGYRGTDTQYF. The V call is TRBV18, the J call TRBJ2-3; TRBD2 matches at 11 bases. Trimming cost V 3 bases and J 1 base; bases outside gene matches: 9. The CDR3 sequence is 18 residues long. The V gene's germline CDR1 is KGHSH and CDR2 LQKENI. Complete variable domain (other parts from reference TRBV18 and TRBJ2-3): NAGVMQNPRHLVRRRGQEARLRCSPMKGHSHVYWYRQLPEEGLKFMVYLQKENIIDESGMPKERFSAEFPKEGPSILRIQQVVRGDSAAYFCASSPRLAGYRGTDTQYFGPGTRLTVL.

This clone has just a few counts. The chain links TRBV28 to TRBJ2-1; TRBD2 aligns across 7 bases. Germline V lookup: CDR1 MDHEN, CDR2 SYDVKM. The CDR3 is 14 amino acids. The V segment lost 3 bases and the J segment 9 bases; nucleotides outside the gene matches: 8. The DNA for the CDR3 is TGTGCCAGCAGTTTGGAGCGGGATGACGGTGAGCAGTTCTTC. Translation gives CASSLERDDGEQFF. Variable domain in full (rest from reference TRBV28 and TRBJ2-1): DVKVTQSSRYLVKRTGEKVFLECVQDMDHENMFWYRQDPGLGLRLIYFSYDVKMKEKGDIPEGYSVSREKKERFSLILESASTNQTSMYLCASSLERDDGEQFFGPGTRLTVL.